The 23 T cell receptor beta chains reported below all come from one sample, sequenced in a study of T cell changes during pregnancy in multiple sclerosis. TCRdb's copy holds only in-frame clones and misses some; the assay was immunoSEQ multiplex PCR. Of some 22,000 clones detected, over 65% appear once; the ten largest clones hold roughly 7.2%. Sequences were derived from CD8+ T cells from peripheral blood mononuclear cells, sampled before pregnancy. The receptors shown here come from a female donor with multiple sclerosis, enrolled in a pregnancy study.

CDR3 sequence: CASSHPGLHYGYTF. For the CDR3, the DNA is TGTGCCAGCTCACATCCGGGACTACACTATGGCTACACCTTC. The V gene is TRBV18, the J gene TRBJ1-2, with D perhaps matching TRBD1 (5 bases). Germline-derived CDR1 and CDR2 are KGHSH and LQKENI. There are 14 residues in the CDR3. The V end lost 4 bases, the J end lost 3 bases, and 12 bases lay between the germline ends.

V is TRBV2 and J is TRBJ2-2, with TRBD2 identical over 12 bases. This CDR3 has 16 residues. Germline CDR1 and CDR2: SNHLY and FYNNEI. J was trimmed by 5 bases and V by 3 bases; bases with no gene match: 4. The CDR3 coding sequence is TGTGCCAGCAGTGACGGACTAGCGGGACGAACCGGGGAGCTGTTTTTT. The encoded protein is CASSDGLAGRTGELFF.

The rearrangement joins TRBV30 to TRBJ1-1; 9 nucleotides line up with TRBD1. J gave up 5 bases and V 2 bases, and 3 bases lay outside the gene matches. This CDR3 is built from 13 residues. Germline-derived CDR1 and CDR2 are GTSNPN and SVGIG (reference sequence). CDR3 nucleotide sequence: TGTGCCTGGAGTACGACAGGGGGAACTGAAGCTTTCTTT. Its translation: CAWSTTGGTEAFF.

This chain uses TRBV5-5 with TRBJ1-1; D possibly corresponds to TRBD1 (5 bases). The CDR3 loop spans 17 amino acids. V lost 5 bases and J lost 0, with 20 bases in between. Germline V gene data show CDR1 as SGHKS and CDR2 as YYEKEE (reference sequence). The CDR3 loop is CASSGGWLDVMNTEAFF. The DNA for the CDR3 is TGTGCCAGCAGTGGGGGGTGGCTAGACGTCATGAACACTGAAGCTTTCTTT. Complete variable domain (other parts from reference TRBV5-5 and TRBJ1-1): DAGVTQSPTHLIKTRGQQVTLRCSPISGHKSVSWYQQVLGQGPQFIFQYYEKEERGRGNFPDRFSARQFPNYSSELNVNALLLGDSALYLCASSGGWLDVMNTEAFFGQGTRLTVV.

This chain connects TRBV11-2 to TRBJ2-3; a possible D gene is TRBD2 (6 bases). Germline CDR1 is SGHAT and CDR2 is FQNNGV. The V and J ends lost 4 bases and 4 bases respectively, with 15 bases between them. This CDR3 contains 15 residues. In DNA form, the CDR3 reads TGTGCCAGCAGCTCCCCATTCTGGAGGGCAGATACGCAGTATTTT. It is translated as CASSSPFWRADTQYF.

The gene calls are TRBV5-1 and TRBJ1-4; TRBD1 might be the D (6 bases). The length of the CDR3 is 15 residues. V dropped 4 bases and J dropped 6 bases, with 16 bases sitting between them. CDR1 is SGHRS, CDR2 YFSETQ, per germline. The CDR3 loop reads CASSATGHPDEKLFF. The CDR3 coding sequence is TGCGCCAGCAGCGCTACGGGACATCCGGATGAAAAACTGTTTTTT.

The V call is TRBV6-4, the J call TRBJ2-2, with TRBD1 matching 11 bases. The CDR3 runs 16 residues. Germline V gives CDR1 MRHNA, CDR2 SNTAGT. V lost 0 bases and J lost 7; bases outside the gene matches: 4. The CDR3 DNA reads as TGTGCCAGCAGTGACTCTGGACAGGGGGCGATCGGGGAGCTGTTTTTT. Its protein is CASSDSGQGAIGELFF.

J is TRBJ2-3 and V is TRBV29-1, with TRBD1 matching 8 bases. The CDR3 consists of 13 residues. Germline assignment: CDR1 SQVTM and CDR2 ANQGSEA. J was trimmed by 5 bases and V by 7 bases; bases with no gene match: 8. CDR3 DNA sequence: TGCAGCGGCTCCGAGACAGGGGTAGATACGCAGTATTTT. Its protein product is CSGSETGVDTQYF.

J is TRBJ2-1 and V is TRBV19; 7 nucleotides match TRBD2. Losses at the gene ends were 3 bases for V and 3 bases for J; bases not matched to a gene: 5. CDR1 is LNHDA, CDR2 SQIVND, per germline (reference sequence). The length of the CDR3 is 15 residues. The DNA for the CDR3 is TGTGCCAGTAGTATCCGAGCGGGGATCTACAATGAGCAGTTCTTC. It translates to CASSIRAGIYNEQFF.

V and J are TRBV28 and TRBJ2-3, with 8 bases identical to TRBD1. CDR3 length equals 14 residues. Germline V gene sequence: CDR1 MDHEN, CDR2 SYDVKM. V was clipped by 4 bases and J by 1 base; unmatched bases: 1. The CDR3 nucleotides are TGTGCCAGCAGTTGGGGACAGGGCACAGATACGCAGTATTTT. Its protein product is CASSWGQGTDTQYF. The full variable domain, rest sourced from reference TRBV28 and TRBJ2-3, is DVKVTQSSRYLVKRTGEKVFLECVQDMDHENMFWYRQDPGLGLRLIYFSYDVKMKEKGDIPEGYSVSREKKERFSLILESASTNQTSMYLCASSWGQGTDTQYFGPGTRLTVL.

The CDR3 loop is CASRPGLAEAYEQYF. The CDR3, as DNA: TGTGCCAGCAGACCGGGACTAGCGGAAGCCTACGAGCAGTACTTC. This chain uses TRBV5-4 with TRBJ2-7, with TRBD2 matching 11 bases. Germline CDR1 SGHNT, CDR2 YYREEE (reference sequence). The CDR3 sequence is 15 residues long. J was trimmed by 2 bases and V by 5 bases; bases with no gene match: 6.

The chain couples TRBV5-5 to TRBJ2-1, with 10 bases lining up with TRBD2. Looked up from germline, CDR1 is SGHKS and CDR2 is YYEKEE (reference sequence). The CDR3 is 17 amino acids. Trimming at V came to 4 bases and at J to 0 bases, leaving 7 bases not matched to a gene. CDR3 DNA sequence: TGTGCCAGCAGCGACAGGACTAGCGGTAGCTCCTACAATGAGCAGTTCTTC. It yields the protein CASSDRTSGSSYNEQFF.

The V and J genes are TRBV11-2 and TRBJ2-3, with TRBD2 as a possible D gene (6 bases). The germline V gene has CDR1 SGHAT and CDR2 FQNNGV. The CDR3 has 13 amino acids. Trimming removed 7 bases at V and 4 bases at J, with 12 bases between. CDR3 DNA sequence: TGTGCCAGCAACTACCCGGGGGCAGATACGCAGTATTTT. The encoded protein is CASNYPGADTQYF.

The rearrangement joins TRBV5-6 to TRBJ2-1; 15 bases are a match to TRBD2. Germline-derived CDR1 and CDR2 are SGHDT and YYEEEE. V was clipped by 2 bases and J by 6 bases; unmatched bases: 9. There are 18 residues in the CDR3. The CDR3 region has the DNA TGTGCCAGCAGCTTCGGGACTAGCGGGAGGAGGGTTGGCAATGAGCAGTTCTTC. Protein product: CASSFGTSGRRVGNEQFF.

The CDR3 region has the DNA TGCAGCGCCGGGAGTAGCGATGGCTACACCTTC. It specifies CSAGSSDGYTF. V gene TRBV29-1 combines with J gene TRBJ1-2; no clear D gene. The germline gives CDR1 SQVTM, CDR2 ANQGSEA. The CDR3 is made up of 11 amino acids. Trimming shortened V by 7 bases and J by 6 bases, and 12 bases separated the two germline ends.

This clone has just one count. This chain's CDR3 is CASSQGGGEGYNEQFF. CDR3 coding DNA: TGCGCCAGCAGCCAAGGAGGGGGGGAAGGCTACAATGAGCAGTTCTTC. J is TRBJ2-1 and V is TRBV4-1; D is perhaps TRBD2 (7 bases). From germline, CDR1 is MGHRA and CDR2 YSYEKL. The germline V and J ends were trimmed by 1 base and 3 bases, with 13 bases remaining between them. The CDR3 runs 16 residues.

This chain uses TRBV30 with TRBJ2-5; TRBD2 matches 8 bases. The end of the DNA fits TRBJ2-7 better, so the J call may be wrong. This CDR3 is 14 amino acids long. CDR1 is GTSNPN and CDR2 is SVGIG in the germline V gene (reference sequence). DNA for the CDR3: TGTGCCTGGAACGATGGGACTAGTGTCTACGAGCAGTACTTC. Its translation: CAWNDGTSVYEQYF.

This chain uses TRBV6-1 with TRBJ1-1, with TRBD1 matching 8 bases. Trimming cost V 5 bases and J 4 bases; bases outside gene matches: 6. The CDR3 runs to 14 residues. CDR1 and CDR2 from the germline V gene are MNHNS and SASEGT. This CDR3 is CASSPGQGVTEAFF. The CDR3, as DNA: TGTGCCAGCAGTCCCGGACAGGGTGTCACTGAAGCTTTCTTT.

This clone is a singleton in its sample. This chain joins TRBV5-4 and TRBJ1-1, with D possibly matching TRBD1 (5 bases). The V end was cut by 7 bases, the J end by 4 bases, with 11 bases between. This CDR3 has 12 residues. Germline CDR1 reads SGHNT; CDR2 reads YYREEE (reference sequence). CDR3 bases: TGTGCCAGCGCAGGGCGGGGCACTGAAGCTTTCTTT. Translated, it gives CASAGRGTEAFF.

The chain has TRBV9 and TRBJ1-3, with 7 nucleotides matching TRBD1. V lost 3 bases, J lost 2 bases, and 5 bases stayed unmatched. The germline gives CDR1 SGDLS, CDR2 YYNGEE. The CDR3 extends over 15 amino acids. CDR3 DNA: TGTGCCAGCAGCGGGGGACAGAGAGCTGGAAACACCATATATTTT. As protein: CASSGGQRAGNTIYF.

The gene calls are TRBV4-1 and TRBJ2-7; 9 bases fit TRBD2. The CDR3 is made up of 16 amino acids. Germline CDR1 reads MGHRA; CDR2 reads YSYEKL. Trimming at V came to 4 bases and at J to 2 bases, leaving 9 bases not matched to a gene. The CDR3 bases are TGCGCCAGCAGCCCTCTAGGGGCGGGAGGGCCCTACGAGCAGTACTTC. This encodes CASSPLGAGGPYEQYF.

This clone came up once. The V and J genes are TRBV29-1 and TRBJ2-1; TRBD2 matches 7 bases. Germline values: CDR1 SQVTM, CDR2 ANQGSEA. After removal of 3 bases from V and 0 bases from J, the junction contained 2 bases not matched to a gene. The CDR3 is made up of 14 amino acids. The chain's CDR3 is CSVDAGVSYNEQFF. The CDR3 coding sequence is TGCAGCGTTGATGCGGGAGTCTCCTACAATGAGCAGTTCTTC.

The CDR3 reads CASRPGTDLGEQYF. The CDR3 DNA follows: TGTGCCAGCAGGCCCGGGACAGATCTAGGTGAGCAGTACTTC. The gene calls are TRBV28 and TRBJ2-7; 7 bases line up with TRBD1. CDR3 size: 14 residues. J lost 7 bases, V lost 6 bases, and 12 bases had no gene match. Germline V CDR1 and CDR2: MDHEN, SYDVKM. The full variable domain, with the rest looked up from reference TRBV28 and TRBJ2-7, is DVKVTQSSRYLVKRTGEKVFLECVQDMDHENMFWYRQDPGLGLRLIYFSYDVKMKEKGDIPEGYSVSREKKERFSLILESASTNQTSMYLCASRPGTDLGEQYFGPGTRLTVT.